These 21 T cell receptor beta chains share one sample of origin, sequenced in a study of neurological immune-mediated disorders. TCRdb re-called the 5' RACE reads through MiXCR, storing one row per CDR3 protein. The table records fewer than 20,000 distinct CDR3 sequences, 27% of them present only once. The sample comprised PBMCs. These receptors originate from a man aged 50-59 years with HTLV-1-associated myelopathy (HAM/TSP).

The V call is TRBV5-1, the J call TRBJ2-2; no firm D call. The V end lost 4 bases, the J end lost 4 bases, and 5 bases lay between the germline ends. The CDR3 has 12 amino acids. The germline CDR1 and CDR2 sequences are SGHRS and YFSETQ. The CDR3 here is CASSVRTGELFF. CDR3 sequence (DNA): TGCGCCAGCAGCGTACGCACCGGGGAGCTGTTTTTT.

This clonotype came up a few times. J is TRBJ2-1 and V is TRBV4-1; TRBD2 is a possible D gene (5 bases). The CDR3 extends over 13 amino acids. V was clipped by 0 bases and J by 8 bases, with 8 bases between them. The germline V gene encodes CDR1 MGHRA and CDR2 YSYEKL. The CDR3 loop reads CASSQDLAYEQFF. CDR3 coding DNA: TGCGCCAGCAGCCAAGATCTAGCCTATGAGCAGTTCTTC.

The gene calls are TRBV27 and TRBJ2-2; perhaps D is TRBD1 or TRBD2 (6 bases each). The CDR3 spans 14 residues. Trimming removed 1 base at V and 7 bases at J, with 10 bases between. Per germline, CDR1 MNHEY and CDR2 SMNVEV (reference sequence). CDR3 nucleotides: TGTGCCAGCAGTTTATGGGGGGACATCGGGGAGCTGTTTTTT. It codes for CASSLWGDIGELFF.

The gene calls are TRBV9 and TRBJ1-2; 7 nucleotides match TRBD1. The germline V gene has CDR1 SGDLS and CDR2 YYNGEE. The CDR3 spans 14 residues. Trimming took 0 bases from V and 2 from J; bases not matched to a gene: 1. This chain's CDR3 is CASSVGDSNYGYTF. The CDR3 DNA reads TGTGCCAGCAGCGTAGGGGACAGCAACTATGGCTACACCTTC.

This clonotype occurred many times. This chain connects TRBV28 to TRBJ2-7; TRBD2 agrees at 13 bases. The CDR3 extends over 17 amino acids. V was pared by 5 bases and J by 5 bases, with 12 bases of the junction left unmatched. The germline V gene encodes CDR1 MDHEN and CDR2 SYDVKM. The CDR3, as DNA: TGTGCCAGCAGTGGGGAAGGGACTAGCGGGGTCGGAAACGAGCAGTACTTC. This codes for CASSGEGTSGVGNEQYF.

The CDR3 bases are TGTGCCAGCAGCCGCACAGGGAACTATGGCTACACCTTC. Its protein is CASSRTGNYGYTF. This sequence joins TRBV11-1 and TRBJ1-2; the D gene is possibly TRBD1 (6 bases). Trimming stripped 5 bases from V and 2 bases from J, with 9 bases between. This CDR3 contains 13 residues. CDR1 is SGHAT, CDR2 FQDESV, per germline (reference sequence).

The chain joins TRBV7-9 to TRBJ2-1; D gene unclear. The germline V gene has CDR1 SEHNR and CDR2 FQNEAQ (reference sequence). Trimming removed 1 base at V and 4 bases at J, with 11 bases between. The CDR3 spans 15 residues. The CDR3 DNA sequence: TGTGCCAGCAGCTTAGTCCAGACCACTTACAATGAGCAGTTCTTC. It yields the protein CASSLVQTTYNEQFF.

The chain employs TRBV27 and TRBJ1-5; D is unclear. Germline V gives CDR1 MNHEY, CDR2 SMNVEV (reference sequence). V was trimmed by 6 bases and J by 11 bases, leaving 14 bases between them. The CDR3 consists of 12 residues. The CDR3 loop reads CASSQLGSAQHF. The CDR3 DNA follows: TGTGCCAGCAGCCAATTGGGCTCGGCCCAGCATTTT.

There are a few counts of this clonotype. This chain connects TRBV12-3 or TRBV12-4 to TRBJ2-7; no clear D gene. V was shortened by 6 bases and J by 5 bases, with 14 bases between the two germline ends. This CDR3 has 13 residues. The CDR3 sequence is CASSPPPWNEQYF. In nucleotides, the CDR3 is TGTGCCAGCAGCCCCCCCCCCTGGAACGAGCAGTACTTC.

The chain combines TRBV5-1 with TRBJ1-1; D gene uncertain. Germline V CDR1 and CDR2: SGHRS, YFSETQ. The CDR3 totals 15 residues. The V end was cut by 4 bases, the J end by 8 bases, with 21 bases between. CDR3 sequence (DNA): TGCGCCAGCAGCCTGCATCTGGGTCAGAGTGGAGAAGCTTTCTTT. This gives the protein CASSLHLGQSGEAFF.

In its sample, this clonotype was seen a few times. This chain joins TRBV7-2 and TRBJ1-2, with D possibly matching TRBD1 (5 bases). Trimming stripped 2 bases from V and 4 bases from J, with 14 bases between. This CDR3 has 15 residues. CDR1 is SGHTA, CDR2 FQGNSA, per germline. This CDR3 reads CASSLTRWGGYGYTF. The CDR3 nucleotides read TGTGCCAGCAGCTTAACGCGTTGGGGGGGCTATGGCTACACCTTC.

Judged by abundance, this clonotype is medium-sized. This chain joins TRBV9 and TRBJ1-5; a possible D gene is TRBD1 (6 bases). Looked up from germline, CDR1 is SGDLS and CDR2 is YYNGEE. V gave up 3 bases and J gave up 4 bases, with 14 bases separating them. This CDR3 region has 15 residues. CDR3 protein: CASSAQGHENQPQHF. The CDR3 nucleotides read TGTGCCAGCAGCGCCCAGGGGCATGAAAATCAGCCCCAGCATTTT.

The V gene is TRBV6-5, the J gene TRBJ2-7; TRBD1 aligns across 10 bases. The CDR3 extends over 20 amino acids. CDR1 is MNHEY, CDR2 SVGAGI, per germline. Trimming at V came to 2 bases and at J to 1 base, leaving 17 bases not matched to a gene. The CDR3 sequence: CASSYSSGTGVGWKSYEQYF. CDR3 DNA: TGTGCCAGCAGTTACAGTAGCGGGACAGGGGTTGGTTGGAAGTCCTACGAGCAGTACTTC.

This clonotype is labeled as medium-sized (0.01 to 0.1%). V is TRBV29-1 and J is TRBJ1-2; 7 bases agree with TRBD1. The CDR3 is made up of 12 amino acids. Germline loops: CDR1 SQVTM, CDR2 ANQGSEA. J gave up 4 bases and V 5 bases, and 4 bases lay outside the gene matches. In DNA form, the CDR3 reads TGCAGCGTTCTGGGACAGACCTATGGCTACACCTTC. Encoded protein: CSVLGQTYGYTF.

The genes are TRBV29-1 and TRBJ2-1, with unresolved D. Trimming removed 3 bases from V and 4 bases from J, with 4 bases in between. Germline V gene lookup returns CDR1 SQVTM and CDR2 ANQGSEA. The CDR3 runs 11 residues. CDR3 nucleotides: TGCAGCGTTGAGGAATACAATGAGCAGTTCTTC. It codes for CSVEEYNEQFF.

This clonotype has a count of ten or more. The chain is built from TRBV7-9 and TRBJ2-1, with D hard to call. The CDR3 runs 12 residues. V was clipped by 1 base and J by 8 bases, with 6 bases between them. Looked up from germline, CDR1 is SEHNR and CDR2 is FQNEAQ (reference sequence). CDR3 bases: TGTGCCAGCAGCTTAGACACCGATGAGCAGTTCTTC. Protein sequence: CASSLDTDEQFF.

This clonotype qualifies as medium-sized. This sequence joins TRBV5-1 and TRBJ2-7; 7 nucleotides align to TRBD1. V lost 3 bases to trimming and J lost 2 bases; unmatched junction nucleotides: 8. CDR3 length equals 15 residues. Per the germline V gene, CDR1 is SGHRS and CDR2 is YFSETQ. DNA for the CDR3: TGCGCCAGCAGCTGGGGGCAGACAGGGACCTACGAGCAGTACTTC. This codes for CASSWGQTGTYEQYF.

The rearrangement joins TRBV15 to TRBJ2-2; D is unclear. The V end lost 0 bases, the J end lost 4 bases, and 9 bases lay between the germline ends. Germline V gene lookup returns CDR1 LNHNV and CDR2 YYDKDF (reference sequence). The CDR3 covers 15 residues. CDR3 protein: CATSRDSGGTGELFF. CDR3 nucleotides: TGTGCCACCAGCAGAGACTCCGGCGGCACCGGGGAGCTGTTTTTT.

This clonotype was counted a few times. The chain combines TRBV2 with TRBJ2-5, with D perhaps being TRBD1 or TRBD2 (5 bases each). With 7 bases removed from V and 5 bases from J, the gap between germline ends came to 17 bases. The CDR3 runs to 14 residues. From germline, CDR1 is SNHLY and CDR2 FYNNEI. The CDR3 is CASKARRGEETQYF. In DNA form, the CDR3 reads TGTGCCAGCAAGGCCCGTAGGGGAGAGGAGACCCAGTACTTC.

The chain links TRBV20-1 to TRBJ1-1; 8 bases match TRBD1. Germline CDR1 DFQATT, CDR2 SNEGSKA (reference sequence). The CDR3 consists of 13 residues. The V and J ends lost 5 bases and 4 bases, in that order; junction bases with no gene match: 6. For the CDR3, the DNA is TGCAGTGCTGACAGGGGCGCGAGCACTGAAGCTTTCTTT. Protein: CSADRGASTEAFF.

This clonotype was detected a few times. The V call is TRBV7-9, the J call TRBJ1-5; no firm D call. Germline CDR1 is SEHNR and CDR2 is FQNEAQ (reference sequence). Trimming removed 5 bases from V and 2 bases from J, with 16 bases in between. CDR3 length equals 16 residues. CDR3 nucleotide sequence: TGTGCCAGCAGCCTAGGGCTGGCTGCTGGCAATCAGCCCCAGCATTTT. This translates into CASSLGLAAGNQPQHF.